These 2 T cell receptor beta chains were all obtained from the same sample, sequenced in a study of shared clonotypes between healthy human individuals. Assay used: immunoSEQ multiplex PCR; TCRdb lists only in-frame clones, some missing. The sample yields hundreds of thousands of clones, less than 80% seen once. Sequencing was performed on memory CD4+ T cells sorted from blood. Subset denoted: CD45RA-negative fraction. All receptors derive from a woman in her twenties or thirties in good health.

With respect to this clone: A read error may be the cause here, since a much bigger clone is one base away. Other DNA sequences in this specimen translate into the identical CDR3. The chain is built from TRBV7-2 and TRBJ2-1, with 10 bases identical to TRBD2. The CDR3 runs 15 residues. V gave up 5 bases and J gave up 4 bases; unmatched junction bases: 5. From germline, CDR1 is SGHTA and CDR2 FQGNSA. The CDR3 DNA sequence: TGTGCCAGCAGCCTTACTAGCGGGACTTACAATGAGCAGTTCTTC. It yields the protein CASSLTSGTYNEQFF.

A few counts support this clone. J is TRBJ1-2 and V is TRBV6-5; a possible D gene is TRBD1 (5 bases). The CDR3 loop spans 15 amino acids. Germline V gene sequence: CDR1 MNHEY, CDR2 SVGAGI. V lost 5 bases and J lost 7, with 20 bases in between. DNA for the CDR3: TGTGCCAGCAGTCCCGAGTTTGGCGGGGGTGGTGGCTACACCTTC. Its translation: CASSPEFGGGGGYTF.